These 12 T cell receptor beta chains were sequenced from one sample in a study of T cells in Graves' hyperthyroidism and ophthalmopathy (dated by TCRdb to between 2018 and 2020). To prepare the library, multiplex PCR was applied. For sequencing, an Illumina HiSeq 2000 was employed. The TCR beta CDR3 regions were amplified from RNA transcripts. The first round of RT-PCR for the TCR CDR3 was performed with the HTBI primer set and the Qiagen OneStep RT-PCR kit. TCRdb reran the public reads through fastp at Q25 and MiXCR, keeping productive beta chains. One record per CDR3 amino acid sequence lists the most common genes and DNA. Counted in this sample were 200,000 to 300,000 distinct CDR3 sequences; roughly 22% of them appeared once. The biggest ten clones account for about a third of the sample. Sequences were obtained from blood. The receptors come from a woman in her thirties or forties with Graves' ophthalmopathy.

With regard to this clonotype: This may come from a read error, since a much larger clone is one base off. As the CDR3 is not closed by the conserved phenylalanine or tryptophan, this likely results from a read error. The chain is built from TRBV4-2 and TRBJ2-4; D may be TRBD1 (6 bases). V lost 1 base, J lost 5 bases, and 15 bases lay in between. The germline V gene encodes CDR1 LGHNA and CDR2 YNFKEQ. The CDR3 length is 16 residues. For the CDR3, the DNA is TGTGCCAGCAGCCAAGCTTTGCCAGGGGAAGAAAACATTCAGTACCTC. Its protein product is CASSQALPGEENIQYL.

The V call is TRBV30, the J call TRBJ1-1; no reliable D call. The CDR3 totals 13 residues. Germline CDR1 reads GTSNPN; CDR2 reads SVGIG (reference sequence). Trimming pared 5 bases from V and 2 bases from J, leaving 12 bases between. The CDR3 loop reads CAWERTGNTEAFF. The CDR3 DNA reads TGTGCCTGGGAAAGGACGGGAAACACTGAAGCTTTCTTT.

This clonotype was counted many times. It may be a read error: a sequence one base away is much more abundant. The genes are TRBV2 and TRBJ2-7, with D perhaps given as TRBD1 or TRBD2 (5 bases each). Trimming removed 2 bases at V and 2 bases at J, with 7 bases between. Germline values: CDR1 SNHLY, CDR2 FYNNEI. This CDR3 contains 13 residues. The CDR3 here is CASSERDPYEQYF. DNA of the CDR3: TGTGCCAGCAGTGAACGGGACCCCTACGAGCAGTACTTC.

This clonotype was observed many times. The rearrangement joins TRBV27 to TRBJ1-1, with no clear D. V was shortened by 10 bases and J by 1 base, with 7 bases between the two germline ends. CDR1 MNHEY and CDR2 SMNVEV come from the germline V gene (reference sequence). CDR3 length: 11 residues. CDR3 coding DNA: TGTGCCACCTTCGGGAACACTGAAGCTTTCTTT. Residues: CATFGNTEAFF.

This clonotype was observed many times. The chain recombines TRBV6-1 with TRBJ2-7, with a weak D call TRBD1 (5 bases). The CDR3 loop spans 16 amino acids. The germline CDR1 and CDR2 sequences are MNHNS and SASEGT. The V end lost 3 bases, the J end lost 0 bases, and 15 bases lay between the germline ends. The CDR3 loop reads CASSELQVWSSYEQYF. The CDR3 nucleotides are TGTGCCAGCAGTGAGCTACAGGTGTGGAGCTCCTACGAGCAGTACTTC.

In this sample, this clonotype turned up many times. The DNA for the CDR3 is TGTGCCAGCAGTTTGCAGGGGGTTGCCTACGAGCAGTACTTC. Protein sequence: CASSLQGVAYEQYF. J is TRBJ2-7 and V is TRBV28, with 7 bases identical to TRBD1. V lost 3 bases to trimming and J lost 2 bases; unmatched junction nucleotides: 4. The CDR3 sequence is 14 residues long. Germline V gene sequence: CDR1 MDHEN, CDR2 SYDVKM.

The CDR3 sequence: CASSLGRRGPAGELFF. The DNA of the CDR3 is TGTGCCAGCAGCTTAGGTCGCAGGGGGCCGGCCGGGGAGCTGTTTTTT. The V call is TRBV7-8, the J call TRBJ2-2, with 8 bases that match TRBD1. CDR1 SGHVS and CDR2 FQNEAQ come from the germline V gene. V dropped 1 base and J dropped 6; count of bases not matched to a gene: 7. The CDR3 spans 16 residues. Based on the CDR3 plus reference TRBV7-8 and TRBJ2-2, the full variable domain is GAGVSQSPRYKVAKRGQDVALRCDPISGHVSLFWYQQALGQGPEFLTYFQNEAQLDKSGLPSDRFFAERPEGSVSTLKIQRTQQEDSAVYLCASSLGRRGPAGELFFGEGSRLTVL.

This clonotype was recorded many times. The chain recombines TRBV6-1 with TRBJ2-6; D ambiguous. V dropped 6 bases and J dropped 0 bases, with 12 bases sitting between them. This CDR3 is 16 amino acids long. CDR1 MNHNS and CDR2 SASEGT come from the germline V gene. CDR3 sequence: CASRESQYSGANVLTF. Written as DNA, the CDR3 is TGTGCCAGCAGAGAGTCCCAGTACTCTGGGGCCAACGTCCTGACTTTC.

This clonotype has ten or more counts. This chain uses TRBV28 with TRBJ1-3, with D unclear. Germline values: CDR1 MDHEN, CDR2 SYDVKM. The CDR3 has 13 residues. V dropped 9 bases and J dropped 0 bases, with 9 bases sitting between them. The CDR3 protein is CASEPFSGNTIYF. The CDR3 region has the DNA TGTGCCAGTGAACCCTTCTCTGGAAACACCATATATTTT.

This clonotype was seen only a few times. V usage is TRBV28 and J usage is TRBJ1-1; 7 bases map to TRBD1. V was clipped by 5 bases and J by 4 bases; unmatched bases: 4. This CDR3 spans 13 amino acids. Germline V lookup: CDR1 MDHEN, CDR2 SYDVKM. CDR3 residues: CASSTHRGTEAFF. CDR3 coding DNA: TGTGCCAGCAGTACCCACAGGGGCACTGAAGCTTTCTTT. Full variable domain (rest looked up from reference TRBV28 and TRBJ1-1): DVKVTQSSRYLVKRTGEKVFLECVQDMDHENMFWYRQDPGLGLRLIYFSYDVKMKEKGDIPEGYSVSREKKERFSLILESASTNQTSMYLCASSTHRGTEAFFGQGTRLTVV.

The CDR3 DNA sequence: TGTGCCAGCAGCTTATTTGCAGCGGGAGGGCCCGAGCAGTACTTC. Its protein is CASSLFAAGGPEQYF. The chain couples TRBV7-2 to TRBJ2-7; 10 bases line up with TRBD2. This CDR3 is 15 amino acids long. Germline CDR1 and CDR2: SGHTA and FQGNSA. V shed 2 bases and J 6 bases; nucleotides not matched to a gene: 7.

This clonotype was seen many times. The chain links TRBV7-2 to TRBJ2-1, with TRBD1 matching 10 bases. CDR3 length: 15 amino acids. From germline, CDR1 is SGHTA and CDR2 FQGNSA. After removal of 6 bases from V and 7 bases from J, the junction contained 9 bases not matched to a gene. CDR3 residues: CASSLRGTGVNEQFF. The CDR3 nucleotides read TGTGCCAGCAGTTTGCGTGGGACAGGGGTTAATGAGCAGTTCTTC.